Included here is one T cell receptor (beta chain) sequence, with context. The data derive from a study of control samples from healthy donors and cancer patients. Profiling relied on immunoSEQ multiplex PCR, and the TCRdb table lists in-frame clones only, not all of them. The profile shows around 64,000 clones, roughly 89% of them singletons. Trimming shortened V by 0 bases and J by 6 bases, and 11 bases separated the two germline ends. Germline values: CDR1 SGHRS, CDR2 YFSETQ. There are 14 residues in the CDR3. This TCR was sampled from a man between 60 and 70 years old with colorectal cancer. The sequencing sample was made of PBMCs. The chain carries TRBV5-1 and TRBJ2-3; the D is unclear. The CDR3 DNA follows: TGCGCCAGCAGCTTGGTGGCAGGTGCCGATACGCAGTATTTT. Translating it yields CASSLVAGADTQYF. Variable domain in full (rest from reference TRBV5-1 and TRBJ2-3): KAGVTQTPRYLIKTRGQQVTLSCSPISGHRSVSWYQQTPGQGLQFLFEYFSETQRNKGNFPGRFSGRQFSNSRSEMNVSTLELGDSALYLCASSLVAGADTQYFGPGTRLTVL.